This T cell receptor beta chain was profiled in a study of control samples from healthy donors and cancer patients. Profiled with immunoSEQ multiplex PCR; TCRdb holds only in-frame clones, not every one. The sample holds about 220,000 clones; around 94% are singletons and the top ten take roughly 1.6%. Germline V gene lookup returns CDR1 SGHNT and CDR2 YENEEA. The V segment lost 4 bases and the J segment 2 bases; nucleotides outside the gene matches: 9. The CDR3 has 16 residues. The chain recombines TRBV11-3 with TRBJ2-3; 7 bases are shared with TRBD2. This receptor was taken from a man over 45 in good health. The sequenced sample was blood. The CDR3 DNA is TGTGCCAGCAGCTCATCTACGGGGGGATACACAGATACGCAGTATTTT. This sequence encodes CASSSSTGGYTDTQYF.